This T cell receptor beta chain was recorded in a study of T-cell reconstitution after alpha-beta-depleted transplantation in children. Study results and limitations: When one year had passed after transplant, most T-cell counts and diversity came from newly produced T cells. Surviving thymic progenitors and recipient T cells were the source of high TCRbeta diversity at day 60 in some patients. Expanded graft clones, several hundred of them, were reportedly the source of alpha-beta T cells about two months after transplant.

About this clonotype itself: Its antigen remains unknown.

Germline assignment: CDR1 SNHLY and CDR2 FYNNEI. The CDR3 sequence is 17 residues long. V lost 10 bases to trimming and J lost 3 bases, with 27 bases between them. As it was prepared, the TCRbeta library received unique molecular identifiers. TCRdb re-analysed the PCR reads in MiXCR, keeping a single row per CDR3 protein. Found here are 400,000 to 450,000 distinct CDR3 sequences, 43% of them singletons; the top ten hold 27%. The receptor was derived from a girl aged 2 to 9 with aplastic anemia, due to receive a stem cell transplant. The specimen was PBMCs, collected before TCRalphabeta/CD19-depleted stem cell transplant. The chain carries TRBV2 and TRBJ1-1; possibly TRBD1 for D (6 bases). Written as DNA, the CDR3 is TGTGCCACCCGGGGTGTTTCGGGGGCGTTTAGGGACACTGAAGCTTTCTTT. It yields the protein CATRGVSGAFRDTEAFF. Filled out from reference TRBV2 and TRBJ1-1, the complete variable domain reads EPEVTQTPSHQVTQMGQEVILRCVPISNHLYFYWYRQILGQKVEFLVSFYNNEISEKSEIFDDQFSVERPDGSNFTLKIRSTKLEDSAMYFCATRGVSGAFRDTEAFFGQGTRLTVV.